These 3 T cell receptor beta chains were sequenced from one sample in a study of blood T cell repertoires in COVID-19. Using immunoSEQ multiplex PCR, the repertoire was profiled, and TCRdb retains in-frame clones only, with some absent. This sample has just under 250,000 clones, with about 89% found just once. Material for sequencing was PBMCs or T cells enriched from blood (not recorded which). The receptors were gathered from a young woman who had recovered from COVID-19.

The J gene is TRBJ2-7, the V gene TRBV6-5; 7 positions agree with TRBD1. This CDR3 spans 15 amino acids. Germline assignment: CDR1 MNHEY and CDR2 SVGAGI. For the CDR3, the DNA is TGTGCGACGTTCGAGTCGCGACAGGGTTTGCGGGAGCAGTACTTC. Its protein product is CATFESRQGLREQYF.

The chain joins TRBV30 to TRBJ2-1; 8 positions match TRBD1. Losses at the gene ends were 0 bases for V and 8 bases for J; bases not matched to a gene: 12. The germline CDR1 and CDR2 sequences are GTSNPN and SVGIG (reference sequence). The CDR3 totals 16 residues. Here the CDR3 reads CAWSVNGPGGTYEQFF. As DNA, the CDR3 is TGTGCCTGGAGTGTAAACGGGCCAGGGGGCACGTATGAGCAGTTCTTC.

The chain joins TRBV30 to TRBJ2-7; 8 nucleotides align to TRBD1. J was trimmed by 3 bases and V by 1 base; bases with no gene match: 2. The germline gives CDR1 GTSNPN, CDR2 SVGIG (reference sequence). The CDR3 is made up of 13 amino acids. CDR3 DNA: TGTGCCTGGAGTGGGACAGGGCTCTACGAGCAGTACTTC. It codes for CAWSGTGLYEQYF.